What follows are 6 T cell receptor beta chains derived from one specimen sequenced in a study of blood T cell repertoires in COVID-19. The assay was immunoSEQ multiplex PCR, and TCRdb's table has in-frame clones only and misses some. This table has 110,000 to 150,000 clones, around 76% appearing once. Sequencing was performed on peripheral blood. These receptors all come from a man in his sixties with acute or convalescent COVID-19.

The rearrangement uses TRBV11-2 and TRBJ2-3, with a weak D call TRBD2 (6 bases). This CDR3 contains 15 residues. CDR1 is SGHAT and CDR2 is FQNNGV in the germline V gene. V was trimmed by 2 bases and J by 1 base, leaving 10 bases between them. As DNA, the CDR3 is TGTGCCAGCAGCTTAAGATCTAGCGGCACAGATACGCAGTATTTT. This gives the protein CASSLRSSGTDTQYF.

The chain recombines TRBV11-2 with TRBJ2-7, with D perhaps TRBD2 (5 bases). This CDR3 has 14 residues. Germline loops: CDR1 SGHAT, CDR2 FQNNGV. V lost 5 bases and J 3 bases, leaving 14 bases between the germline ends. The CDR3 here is CASSALRGNYEQYF. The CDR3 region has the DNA TGTGCCAGCAGCGCCCTTCGAGGGAACTACGAGCAGTACTTC.

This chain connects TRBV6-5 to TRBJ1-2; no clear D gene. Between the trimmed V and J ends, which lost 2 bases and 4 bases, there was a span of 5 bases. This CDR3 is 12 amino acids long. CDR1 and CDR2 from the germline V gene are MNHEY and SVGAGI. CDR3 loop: CASSYNSYGYTF. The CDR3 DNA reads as TGTGCCAGCAGTTACAACAGCTATGGCTACACCTTC.

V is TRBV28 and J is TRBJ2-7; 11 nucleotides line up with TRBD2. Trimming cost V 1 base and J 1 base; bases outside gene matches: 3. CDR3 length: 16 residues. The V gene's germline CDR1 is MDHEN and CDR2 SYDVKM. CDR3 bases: TGTGCCAGCAGTTTATCTGGGACTAGCGGTTCCTACGAGCAGTACTTC. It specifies CASSLSGTSGSYEQYF.

The CDR3 DNA sequence: TGTGCCATCAGTGAAAATCTACAAGAGACCCAGTACTTC. As protein: CAISENLQETQYF. J is TRBJ2-5 and V is TRBV10-3; D unclear. Germline-derived CDR1 and CDR2 are ENHRY and SYGVKD. The CDR3 is made up of 13 amino acids. Trimming pared 3 bases from V and 2 bases from J, leaving 7 bases between.

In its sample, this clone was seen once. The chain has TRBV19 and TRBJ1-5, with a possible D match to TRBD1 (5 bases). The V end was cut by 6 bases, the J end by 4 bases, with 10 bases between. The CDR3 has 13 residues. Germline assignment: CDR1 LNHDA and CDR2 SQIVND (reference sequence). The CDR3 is CASSYDSNQPQHF. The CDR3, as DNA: TGTGCCAGTAGCTATGACAGTAATCAGCCCCAGCATTTT.